This TCR beta chain emerged from a study of blood T cell repertoires in COVID-19. Study overall: The study drew acute and convalescent COVID-19 samples from the United States, Italy and Spain.

Grouping used clinical history reported by participants in a survey and questionnaire. Recovered Cohort 3 donors showed two negative PCRs, clearance, or symptom resolution. This CDR3 comprises 18 residues. The V segment lost 2 bases and the J segment 7 bases; nucleotides outside the gene matches: 10. From germline, CDR1 is MGHRA and CDR2 YSYEKL. Original processing notes: Counts of nucleated cells, estimated from reference gene primer amplification, were obtained. The method was immunoSEQ multiplex PCR; TCRdb's version includes in-frame clones alone and lacks a portion of them. The V and J calls and clone size are taken from that table; D and trimming were inferred from the DNA. The sample includes about 50,000 clones, more than 85% seen only once; the top ten take approximately 3.1%.

The clonotype comes from a woman between 45 and 60 years old who had recovered from COVID-19. V is TRBV4-1 and J is TRBJ2-1; 14 nucleotides match TRBD2. The specimen was PBMCs or T cells enriched from blood (not recorded which). This chain's CDR3 is CASSQTSGLAGESNEQFF. DNA of the CDR3: TGCGCCAGCAGCCAAACATCGGGACTAGCGGGGGAGAGTAATGAGCAGTTCTTC.